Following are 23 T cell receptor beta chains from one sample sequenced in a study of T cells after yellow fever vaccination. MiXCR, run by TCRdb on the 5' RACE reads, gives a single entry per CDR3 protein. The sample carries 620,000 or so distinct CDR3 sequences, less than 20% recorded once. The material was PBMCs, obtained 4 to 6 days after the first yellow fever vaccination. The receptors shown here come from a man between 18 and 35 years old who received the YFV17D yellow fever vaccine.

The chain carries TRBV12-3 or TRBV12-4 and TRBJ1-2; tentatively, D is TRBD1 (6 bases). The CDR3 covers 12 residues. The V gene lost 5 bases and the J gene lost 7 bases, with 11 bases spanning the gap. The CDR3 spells CASSDQGTGYTF. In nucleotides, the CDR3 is TGTGCCAGCAGTGACCAGGGGACTGGCTACACCTTC.

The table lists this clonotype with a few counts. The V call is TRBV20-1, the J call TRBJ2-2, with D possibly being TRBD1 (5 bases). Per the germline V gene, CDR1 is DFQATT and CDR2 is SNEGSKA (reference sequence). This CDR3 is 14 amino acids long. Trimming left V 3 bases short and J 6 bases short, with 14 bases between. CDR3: CSARVPGRSGELFF. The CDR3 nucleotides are TGCAGTGCTAGGGTCCCAGGGCGGTCCGGGGAGCTGTTTTTT.

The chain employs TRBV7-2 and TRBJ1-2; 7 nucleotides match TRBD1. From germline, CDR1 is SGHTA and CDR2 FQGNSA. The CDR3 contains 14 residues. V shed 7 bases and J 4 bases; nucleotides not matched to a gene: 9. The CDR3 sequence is CASNRGGAGYGYTF. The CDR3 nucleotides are TGTGCCAGCAACCGAGGGGGCGCGGGCTATGGCTACACCTTC.

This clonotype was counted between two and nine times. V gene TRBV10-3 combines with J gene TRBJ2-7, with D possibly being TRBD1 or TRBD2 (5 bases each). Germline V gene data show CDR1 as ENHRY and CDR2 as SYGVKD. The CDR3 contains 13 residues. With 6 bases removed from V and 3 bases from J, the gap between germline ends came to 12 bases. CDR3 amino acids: CAISRDENYEQYF. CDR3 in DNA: TGTGCCATCAGCCGGGACGAGAACTACGAGCAGTACTTC.

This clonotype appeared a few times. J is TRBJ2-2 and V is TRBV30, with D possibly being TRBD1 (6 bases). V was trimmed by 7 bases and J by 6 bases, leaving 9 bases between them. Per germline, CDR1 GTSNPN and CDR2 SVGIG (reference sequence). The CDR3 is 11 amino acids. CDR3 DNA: TGTGCCTCCTGGGGGCCCGGGGAGCTGTTTTTT. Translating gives CASWGPGELFF.

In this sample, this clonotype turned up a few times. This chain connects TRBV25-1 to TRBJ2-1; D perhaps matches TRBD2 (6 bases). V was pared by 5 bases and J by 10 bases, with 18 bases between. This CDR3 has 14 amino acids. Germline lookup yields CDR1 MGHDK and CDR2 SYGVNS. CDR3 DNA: TGTGCCAGCAGTCCCTATGGGGGGACTGGCGAGCAGTTCTTC. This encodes CASSPYGGTGEQFF.

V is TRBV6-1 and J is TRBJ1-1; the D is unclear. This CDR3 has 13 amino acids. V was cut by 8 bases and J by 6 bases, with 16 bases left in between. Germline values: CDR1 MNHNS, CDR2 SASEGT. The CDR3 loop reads CASWNGVLAEAFF. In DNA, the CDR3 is TGTGCCAGCTGGAATGGTGTATTAGCTGAAGCTTTCTTT.

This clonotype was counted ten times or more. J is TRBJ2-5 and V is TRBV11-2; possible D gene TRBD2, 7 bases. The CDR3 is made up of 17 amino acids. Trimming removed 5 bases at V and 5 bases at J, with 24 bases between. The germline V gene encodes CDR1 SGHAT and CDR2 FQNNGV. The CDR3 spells CASSRRGGRGGLETQYF. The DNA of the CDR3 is TGTGCCAGCAGCCGACGAGGTGGCAGGGGAGGGTTGGAGACCCAGTACTTC.

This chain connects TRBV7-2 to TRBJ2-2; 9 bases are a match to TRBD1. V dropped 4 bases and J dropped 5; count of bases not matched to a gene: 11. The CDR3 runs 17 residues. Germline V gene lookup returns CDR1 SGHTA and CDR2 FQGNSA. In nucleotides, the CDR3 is TGTGCCAGCAGCTCCAACCGGGACAGGGTGTATACCGGGGAGCTGTTTTTT. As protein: CASSSNRDRVYTGELFF. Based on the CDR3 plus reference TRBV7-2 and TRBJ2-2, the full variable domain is GAGVSQSPSNKVTEKGKDVELRCDPISGHTALYWYRQSLGQGLEFLIYFQGNSAPDKSGLPSDRFSAERTGGSVSTLTIQRTQQEDSAVYLCASSSNRDRVYTGELFFGEGSRLTVL.

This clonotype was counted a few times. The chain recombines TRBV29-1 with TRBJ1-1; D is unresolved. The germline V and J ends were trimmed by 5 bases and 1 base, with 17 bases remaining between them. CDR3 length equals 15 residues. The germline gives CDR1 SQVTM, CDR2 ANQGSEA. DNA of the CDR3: TGCAGCGTTTTCGGACCTTTGCTACAGAACACTGAAGCTTTCTTT. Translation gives CSVFGPLLQNTEAFF. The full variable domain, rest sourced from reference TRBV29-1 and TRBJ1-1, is SAVISQKPSRDICQRGTSLTIQCQVDSQVTMMFWYRQQPGQSLTLIATANQGSEATYESGFVIDKFPISRPNLTFSTLTVSNMSPEDSSIYLCSVFGPLLQNTEAFFGQGTRLTVV.

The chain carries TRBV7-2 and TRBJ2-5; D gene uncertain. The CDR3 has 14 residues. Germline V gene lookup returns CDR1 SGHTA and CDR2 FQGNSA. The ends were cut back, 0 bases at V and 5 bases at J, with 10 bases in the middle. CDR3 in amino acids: CASSLAVPWETQYF. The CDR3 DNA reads TGTGCCAGCAGCTTAGCAGTCCCATGGGAGACCCAGTACTTC.

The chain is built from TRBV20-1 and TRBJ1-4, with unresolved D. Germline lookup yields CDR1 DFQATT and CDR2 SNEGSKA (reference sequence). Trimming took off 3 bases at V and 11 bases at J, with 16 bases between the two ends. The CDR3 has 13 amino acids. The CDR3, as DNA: TGCAGTGCTAGTACGGTTGTATTCCCGAAACTGTTTTTT. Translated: CSASTVVFPKLFF.

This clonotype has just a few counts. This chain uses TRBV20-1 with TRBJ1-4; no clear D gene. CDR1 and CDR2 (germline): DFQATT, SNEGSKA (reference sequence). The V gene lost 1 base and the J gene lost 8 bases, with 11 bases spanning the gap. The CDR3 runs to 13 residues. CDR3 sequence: CSARVPEREKLFF. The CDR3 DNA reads TGCAGTGCTAGAGTTCCCGAACGGGAAAAACTGTTTTTT.

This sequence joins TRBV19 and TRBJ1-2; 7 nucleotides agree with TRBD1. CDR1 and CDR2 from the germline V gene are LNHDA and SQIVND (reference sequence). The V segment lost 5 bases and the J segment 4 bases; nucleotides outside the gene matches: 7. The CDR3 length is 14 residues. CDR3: CASSGQADIYGYTF. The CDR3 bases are TGTGCCAGTAGTGGACAGGCGGACATCTATGGCTACACCTTC.

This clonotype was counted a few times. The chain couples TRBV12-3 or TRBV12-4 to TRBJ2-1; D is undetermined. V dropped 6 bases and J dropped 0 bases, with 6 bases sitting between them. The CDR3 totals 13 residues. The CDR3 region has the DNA TGTGCCAGCAGGCAGAGCTCCTACAATGAGCAGTTCTTC. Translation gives CASRQSSYNEQFF.

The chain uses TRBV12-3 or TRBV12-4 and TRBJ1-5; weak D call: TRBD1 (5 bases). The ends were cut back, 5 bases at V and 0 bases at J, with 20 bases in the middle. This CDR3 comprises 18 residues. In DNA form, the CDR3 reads TGTGCCAGCAGTCCGCTGGGGGGTAGCGTTAGTAGCAATCAGCCCCAGCATTTT. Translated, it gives CASSPLGGSVSSNQPQHF.

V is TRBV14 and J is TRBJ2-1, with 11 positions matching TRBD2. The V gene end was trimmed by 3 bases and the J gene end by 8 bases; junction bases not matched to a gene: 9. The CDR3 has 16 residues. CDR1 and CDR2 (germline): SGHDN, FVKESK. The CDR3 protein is CASSHRGLAEKDEQFF. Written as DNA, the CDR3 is TGTGCCAGCAGCCACCGGGGACTAGCGGAGAAAGATGAGCAGTTCTTC.

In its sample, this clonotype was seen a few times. DNA for the CDR3: TGCGCCAGCAGCCTACCGGGACACATTAGCAATCAGCCCCAGCATTTT. Protein: CASSLPGHISNQPQHF. The chain carries TRBV4-3 and TRBJ1-5; possibly TRBD1 for D (6 bases). V lost 4 bases and J 0 bases, leaving 13 bases between the germline ends. CDR1 and CDR2 from the germline V gene are LGHNA and YSLEER. This CDR3 region has 16 residues.

CDR3 sequence: CATQGTDQETQYF. The CDR3 DNA follows: TGTGCCACCCAAGGGACAGACCAAGAGACCCAGTACTTC. The chain is built from TRBV24-1 and TRBJ2-5; 7 bases fit TRBD1. CDR1 is KGHDR, CDR2 SFDVKD, per germline. This CDR3 is built from 13 residues. The V gene end was trimmed by 9 bases and the J gene end by 0 bases; junction bases not matched to a gene: 3.

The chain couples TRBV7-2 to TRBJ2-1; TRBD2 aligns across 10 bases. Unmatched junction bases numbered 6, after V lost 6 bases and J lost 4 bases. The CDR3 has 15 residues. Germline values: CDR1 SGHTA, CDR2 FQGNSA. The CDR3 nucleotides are TGTGCCAGCAGACTAACTAGCGGGGAATACAATGAGCAGTTCTTC. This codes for CASRLTSGEYNEQFF.

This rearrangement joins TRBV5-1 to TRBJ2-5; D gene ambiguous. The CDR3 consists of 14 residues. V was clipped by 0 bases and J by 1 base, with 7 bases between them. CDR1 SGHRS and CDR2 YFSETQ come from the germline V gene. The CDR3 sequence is CASSLAVGQETQYF. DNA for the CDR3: TGCGCCAGCAGCTTGGCTGTCGGCCAAGAGACCCAGTACTTC.

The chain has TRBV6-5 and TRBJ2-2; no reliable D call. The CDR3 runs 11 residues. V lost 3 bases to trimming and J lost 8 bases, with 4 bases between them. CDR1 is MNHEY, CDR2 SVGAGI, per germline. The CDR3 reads CASSYFGELFF. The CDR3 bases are TGTGCCAGCAGTTATTTTGGGGAGCTGTTTTTT.

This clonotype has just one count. CDR3 coding DNA: TGCGCCAGCAGCTTGGAGGGGCCCTTGAATGGCTACACCTTC. Its translation: CASSLEGPLNGYTF. The chain combines TRBV5-1 with TRBJ1-2; TRBD1 is a possible D gene (5 bases). CDR1 is SGHRS and CDR2 is YFSETQ in the germline V gene. The V end was cut by 0 bases, the J end by 6 bases, with 12 bases between. CDR3 length equals 14 residues. Drawing the rest from reference TRBV5-1 and TRBJ1-2, the complete variable domain is KAGVTQTPRYLIKTRGQQVTLSCSPISGHRSVSWYQQTPGQGLQFLFEYFSETQRNKGNFPGRFSGRQFSNSRSEMNVSTLELGDSALYLCASSLEGPLNGYTFGSGTRLTVV.